Listed here are 2 T cell receptor beta chains from one sample, sequenced in a study of OX40 agonist ivuxolimab in advanced cancers. The protocol was immunoSEQ multiplex PCR, while the TCRdb copy is restricted to in-frame clones and leaves out a portion. The sample records about 60,000 clones, about 88% being singletons. The input for sequencing was CD4+ or CD8+ T cells sorted from blood, taken in a trial of the OX40 agonist ivuxolimab. The receptors stem from an adult with an advanced solid tumor such as melanoma, head and neck, liver or kidney cancer.

The chain combines TRBV28 with TRBJ2-1; D is unresolved. The CDR3 totals 17 residues. V was clipped by 6 bases and J by 2 bases, with 20 bases between them. Germline values: CDR1 MDHEN, CDR2 SYDVKM. The CDR3 nucleotides read TGTGCCAGCAGCACACCCCGCCCGGTGACACCCTACAATGAGCAGTTCTTC. It specifies CASSTPRPVTPYNEQFF.

This clone was detected only once. This rearrangement joins TRBV6-5 to TRBJ2-5; 8 bases match TRBD2. Germline CDR1 MNHEY, CDR2 SVGAGI. CDR3 length: 15 residues. With V trimmed by 2 bases and J by 2 bases, 4 bases remained unmatched. The CDR3 region is CASSYGGRSQETQYF. The CDR3 DNA follows: TGTGCCAGCAGTTACGGCGGGAGGAGTCAAGAGACCCAGTACTTC.